This TCR beta chain was retrieved from a study of regulatory T cells in long-lasting Graves disease. Turning to the study itself: Less than 3 months of antithyroid drugs had been taken by newly diagnosed Graves' patients.

Time point given: newly diagnosed GD, antithyroid drugs for less than 3 months. Following extraction of RNA from PBMCs, that RNA was used to make the TCR library. The CDR3 covers 17 residues. The germline V gene has CDR1 KGHSH and CDR2 LQKENI. V was clipped by 2 bases and J by 4 bases; unmatched bases: 12. CDR3-region Arm-PCR and iRepertoire HTBI primers produced the TCR beta libraries. TCRdb re-called the multiplex PCR reads through MiXCR, storing one row per CDR3 protein. Among around 470,000 distinct CDR3 sequences, around 15% were seen once, and the ten largest hold approximately 17%. The same sample was also studied in work on T cells in Graves' hyperthyroidism and ophthalmopathy. Turning to that study: Graves' hyperthyroidism was deemed stable given no ophthalmopathy progression within 18 months. Hyperthyroidism, newly diagnosed and lasting under 2 months, affected patients aged 18 to 65.

This receptor was identified in a woman aged 45-59 years with Graves disease. The chain recombines TRBV18 with TRBJ2-5; the match to TRBD2 covers 8 bases. This specimen consisted of peripheral blood mononuclear cells (PBMCs), obtained at new diagnosis, from a patient treated with antithyroid drugs. The CDR3 region has the DNA TGTGCCAGCTCACCAAGAGAAGCGGGAGATTTGGGAGAGACCCAGTACTTC. It specifies CASSPREAGDLGETQYF.